This T cell receptor (beta chain) stems from a study of cytomegalovirus exposure and HLA in healthy donors. Study-wide findings and caveats: A later analysis found common viral pathogens apparently linked to several of the most significant clusters. Among donors in an Asian-associated ancestry cluster, a later analysis reportedly found fewer N-insertions than the approximately 670-donor mean.

This CDR3 has 13 amino acids. V lost 9 bases, J lost 2 bases, and 11 bases lay in between. On this clone itself: Antigen specificity is unknown.

The PCR was carried out with 60 Vbeta primers and 13 Jbeta primers. The protocol was immunoSEQ multiplex PCR, while the TCRdb copy is restricted to in-frame clones and leaves out a portion. The profile shows 140,000 to 150,000 clones, 80% of them singletons. This chain joins TRBV23-1 and TRBJ1-5, with D uncertain. TRBV23-1 has ORF status, its function being uncertain. This sequence originates from a man between 35 and 55 years old in good health and CMV-seronegative. Sequencing was performed on PBMCs. The CDR3 DNA reads TGCGCCAGGCCGCCAGCGGGCAATCAGCCCCAGCATTTT. Residues: CARPPAGNQPQHF.